Below are 25 T cell receptor beta chains sequenced from a single sample in a study of blood T cell repertoires in COVID-19 (dated by TCRdb to the early 2020s). Libraries were made using the immunoSEQ multiplex PCR assay. The table was pulled from immuneACCESS by TCRdb, which kept in-frame rearrangements only. Such tables lose some clones; where checked, under half of the loss comes from unresolved V genes, and the rest has no known cause. This sample gives around 250,000 clones in total; about 88% of them show up just once. The top ten clones comprise about 1.6% of the sample. The material sequenced was PBMCs or T cells enriched from blood (not recorded which). These receptors all come from a woman in her 50s who had recovered from COVID-19.

This clone was seen just once. The chain joins TRBV2 to TRBJ2-3; TRBD2 matches 9 bases. Germline CDR1 reads SNHLY; CDR2 reads FYNNEI. The CDR3 is 16 residues long. Losses at the gene ends were 6 bases for V and 6 bases for J; bases not matched to a gene: 13. CDR3 protein: CASSPTTSGVSDTQYF. The CDR3 DNA sequence: TGTGCCAGCAGCCCGACGACTAGCGGAGTCTCTGATACGCAGTATTTT.

This chain links TRBV7-3 with TRBJ2-2, with TRBD1 identical over 11 bases. The CDR3 length is 15 residues. CDR1 SGHTA and CDR2 FQGTGA come from the germline V gene. J gave up 6 bases and V 5 bases, and 5 bases lay outside the gene matches. The CDR3 nucleotides are TGTGCCAGCAGCCCAGGGACAGGGGGATCCGGGGAGCTGTTTTTT. Translated, it gives CASSPGTGGSGELFF.

This clone was found once. The V call is TRBV6-1, the J call TRBJ1-3; no definite D call. The CDR3 runs to 16 residues. V was pared by 2 bases and J by 0 bases, with 11 bases between. Germline V gene lookup returns CDR1 MNHNS and CDR2 SASEGT. CDR3 protein: CASSESPGSSGNTIYF. CDR3 in DNA: TGTGCCAGCAGTGAATCCCCGGGGAGCTCTGGAAACACCATATATTTT.

The V call is TRBV4-2, the J call TRBJ2-2, with 14 positions matching TRBD2. Unmatched junction bases numbered 2, after V lost 8 bases and J lost 6 bases. This CDR3 comprises 14 residues. Germline CDR1 is LGHNA and CDR2 is YNFKEQ. The CDR3 sequence: CASGTSGSPGELFF. The CDR3 nucleotides read TGTGCCAGCGGGACTAGCGGGAGTCCCGGGGAGCTGTTTTTT.

The CDR3 DNA is TGTGCCAGCAGCTTAGCCGGATGGGGGGATGAAAAACTGTTTTTT. Its protein is CASSLAGWGDEKLFF. The genes are TRBV11-2 and TRBJ1-4; a weak D match, TRBD1 (5 bases). Germline-derived CDR1 and CDR2 are SGHAT and FQNNGV. The V end lost 1 base, the J end lost 6 bases, and 12 bases lay between the germline ends. The CDR3 sequence is 15 residues long. Looking up the rest from reference TRBV11-2 and TRBJ1-4 gives the full variable domain: EAGVAQSPRYKIIEKRQSVAFWCNPISGHATLYWYQQILGQGPKLLIQFQNNGVVDDSQLPKDRFSAERLKGVDSTLKIQPAKLEDSAVYLCASSLAGWGDEKLFFGSGTQLSVL.

This sequence joins TRBV5-1 and TRBJ2-2, with 8 nucleotides matching TRBD1. V lost 1 base to trimming and J lost 7 bases; unmatched junction nucleotides: 9. Germline V gene lookup returns CDR1 SGHRS and CDR2 YFSETQ. CDR3 length: 16 amino acids. The CDR3 DNA is TGCGCCAGCAGCTTGACCAGGGGGCAAATGGGCGGGGAGCTGTTTTTT. Translation gives CASSLTRGQMGGELFF.

The rearrangement links TRBV4-3 to TRBJ2-1, with a possible D match to TRBD1 (6 bases). CDR1 and CDR2 (germline): LGHNA, YSLEER. V was clipped by 2 bases and J by 8 bases, with 16 bases between them. The CDR3 sequence is 15 residues long. For the CDR3, the DNA is TGCGCCAGCAGCCAATCCTCTACAGGGTCCTATGAGCAGTTCTTC. Encoded protein: CASSQSSTGSYEQFF.

The genes are TRBV19 and TRBJ2-1; 9 bases line up with TRBD1. The ends lost 6 bases at V and 11 bases at J; junction bases unmatched: 11. This CDR3 region has 14 residues. In germline, CDR1 is LNHDA, CDR2 SQIVND (reference sequence). CDR3 DNA sequence: TGTGCCAGTAGGGACCGGGACAGGGCGCGGAAGCAGTTCTTC. Amino acids: CASRDRDRARKQFF. Drawing the rest from reference TRBV19 and TRBJ2-1, the complete variable domain is DGGITQSPKYLFRKEGQNVTLSCEQNLNHDAMYWYRQDPGQGLRLIYYSQIVNDFQKGDIAEGYSVSREKKESFPLTVTSAQKNPTAFYLCASRDRDRARKQFFGPGTRLTVL.

This chain connects TRBV28 to TRBJ2-7; no clear D gene. With 7 bases removed from V and 0 bases from J, the gap between germline ends came to 13 bases. Per germline, CDR1 MDHEN and CDR2 SYDVKM. The CDR3 consists of 14 residues. The CDR3 sequence: CASKESDASYEQYF. The CDR3 DNA follows: TGTGCCAGCAAGGAGTCAGACGCCTCCTACGAGCAGTACTTC.

This clone was seen a single time. This rearrangement joins TRBV18 to TRBJ1-5; D gene ambiguous. V lost 3 bases and J lost 1, with 10 bases in between. Germline CDR1 is KGHSH and CDR2 is LQKENI. The length of the CDR3 is 15 residues. The CDR3 loop reads CASSPNEGSNQPQHF. The CDR3 nucleotides read TGTGCCAGCTCACCTAACGAGGGAAGCAATCAGCCCCAGCATTTT.

This chain uses TRBV6-6 with TRBJ2-7, with D perhaps TRBD1 (6 bases). The germline V gene encodes CDR1 MNHNY and CDR2 SVGAGI (reference sequence). V lost 4 bases and J lost 3, with 10 bases in between. The CDR3 is 13 amino acids. The CDR3 DNA sequence: TGTGCCAGCAGTTCTCAGGGGAACTACGAGCAGTACTTC. Protein: CASSSQGNYEQYF.

The genes are TRBV15 and TRBJ1-5, with 7 bases fitting TRBD1. V was clipped by 6 bases and J by 4 bases; unmatched bases: 12. CDR1 and CDR2 from the germline V gene are LNHNV and YYDKDF (reference sequence). This CDR3 has 16 amino acids. The CDR3 DNA sequence: TGTGCCACCAGGGACTCAACAGGGGAGGTTAATCAGCCCCAGCATTTT. This encodes CATRDSTGEVNQPQHF.

The J gene is TRBJ2-3, the V gene TRBV2; 12 bases agree with TRBD2. V lost 6 bases and J lost 6; bases outside the gene matches: 7. Germline CDR1 SNHLY, CDR2 FYNNEI. The CDR3 contains 15 residues. This CDR3 is CASRKLAGGRDTQYF. The CDR3 region has the DNA TGTGCCAGCAGAAAACTAGCGGGAGGACGTGATACGCAGTATTTT.

This sequence joins TRBV28 and TRBJ2-3; D remains unclear. The ends were cut back, 2 bases at V and 1 base at J, with 7 bases in the middle. The CDR3 has 14 residues. Germline V CDR1 and CDR2: MDHEN, SYDVKM. CDR3 sequence (DNA): TGTGCCAGCAGTTTAAGAGAGGGCACAGATACGCAGTATTTT. It encodes CASSLREGTDTQYF.

The chain uses TRBV27 and TRBJ2-2; possibly TRBD1 for D (5 bases). This CDR3 spans 14 amino acids. V was clipped by 7 bases and J by 8 bases, with 17 bases between them. Germline assignment: CDR1 MNHEY and CDR2 SMNVEV (reference sequence). In DNA, the CDR3 is TGTGCCAGCAATCCAGGGCAGACAAAAGGGGAGCTGTTTTTT. It translates to CASNPGQTKGELFF.

The chain combines TRBV7-2 with TRBJ1-3, with TRBD1 matching 7 bases. The trim removed 6 bases at V and 5 bases at J, leaving 7 bases unmatched. This CDR3 spans 14 amino acids. CDR1 is SGHTA, CDR2 FQGNSA, per germline. CDR3 protein: CASRQVTGRNTIYF. As DNA, the CDR3 is TGTGCCAGCAGGCAAGTGACAGGGAGAAACACCATATATTTT.

This clone was detected a few times. This chain uses TRBV2 with TRBJ2-2; no clear D gene. The CDR3 is 11 residues long. The germline V gene encodes CDR1 SNHLY and CDR2 FYNNEI. V was shortened by 7 bases and J by 5 bases, with 5 bases between the two germline ends. Written as DNA, the CDR3 is TGTGCCAGCAAGAGGACCGGGGAGCTGTTTTTT. Its translation is CASKRTGELFF.

This chain links TRBV30 with TRBJ1-1, with a weak D call TRBD1 (6 bases). This CDR3 comprises 12 residues. Germline V gives CDR1 GTSNPN, CDR2 SVGIG (reference sequence). CDR3 in DNA: TGTGCTGGGGGCAGGGCGAAGACTGAAGCTTTCTTT. This codes for CAGGRAKTEAFF. The full variable domain, its missing parts supplied by reference TRBV30 and TRBJ1-1, is SQTIHQWPATLVQPVGSPLSLECTVEGTSNPNLYWYRQAAGRGLQLLFYSVGIGQISSEVPQNLSASRPQDRQFILSSKKLLLSDSGFYLCAGGRAKTEAFFGQGTRLTVV.

The J gene is TRBJ2-2, the V gene TRBV29-1; 8 bases match TRBD2. This CDR3 has 15 residues. V lost 4 bases and J lost 3; bases outside the gene matches: 7. Germline V gene lookup returns CDR1 SQVTM and CDR2 ANQGSEA. The CDR3, as DNA: TGCAGCGTTGCGGTTACTAGCGGTTACACCGGGGAGCTGTTTTTT. Amino acid sequence: CSVAVTSGYTGELFF.

The gene calls are TRBV10-3 and TRBJ2-7; the match to TRBD1 covers 12 bases. This CDR3 is 14 amino acids long. J gave up 4 bases and V 6 bases, and 4 bases lay outside the gene matches. Germline V gene sequence: CDR1 ENHRY, CDR2 SYGVKD. The CDR3 DNA reads TGTGCCATCAGCGGGGGACAGGGGGCGTACGAGCAGTACTTC. It specifies CAISGGQGAYEQYF.

This clone was seen a few times. J is TRBJ2-7 and V is TRBV5-1; the D gene is possibly TRBD2 (7 bases). Germline-derived CDR1 and CDR2 are SGHRS and YFSETQ. The CDR3 is 15 amino acids. V was trimmed by 6 bases and J by 1 base, leaving 17 bases between them. CDR3 residues: CASTRWGGASYEQYF. CDR3 DNA sequence: TGCGCCAGCACCAGGTGGGGGGGCGCATCCTACGAGCAGTACTTC.

The chain carries TRBV7-9 and TRBJ2-6, with D possibly matching TRBD2 (7 bases). Trimming took off 5 bases at V and 4 bases at J, with 21 bases between the two ends. There are 18 residues in the CDR3. Per the germline V gene, CDR1 is SEHNR and CDR2 is FQNEAQ (reference sequence). In nucleotides, the CDR3 is TGTGCCAGCAGCCCCTCCCGGGGGGCTCTCTCCGGGGCCAACGTCCTGACTTTC. Translating it yields CASSPSRGALSGANVLTF.

The J gene is TRBJ2-7, the V gene TRBV9; 8 bases map to TRBD2. V lost 4 bases and J lost 6; bases outside the gene matches: 9. CDR1 and CDR2 (germline): SGDLS, YYNGEE. This CDR3 contains 14 residues. The CDR3 sequence is CASSPAGTRGEQYF. In DNA, the CDR3 is TGTGCCAGCAGCCCGGCCGGGACTAGGGGCGAGCAGTACTTC.

The chain carries TRBV5-1 and TRBJ1-1; tentative D call: TRBD1 (6 bases). Germline CDR1 is SGHRS and CDR2 is YFSETQ. V lost 3 bases to trimming and J lost 4 bases, with 13 bases between them. The CDR3 consists of 14 residues. The CDR3 protein is CASSSGRGGTEAFF. CDR3 DNA: TGCGCCAGCAGCTCAGGCAGGGGTGGCACTGAAGCTTTCTTT. The full variable domain, rest sourced from reference TRBV5-1 and TRBJ1-1, is KAGVTQTPRYLIKTRGQQVTLSCSPISGHRSVSWYQQTPGQGLQFLFEYFSETQRNKGNFPGRFSGRQFSNSRSEMNVSTLELGDSALYLCASSSGRGGTEAFFGQGTRLTVV.

The CDR3 region is CASSNRESNTEAFF. The DNA of the CDR3 is TGCGCCAGCAGTAATCGGGAGTCTAACACTGAAGCTTTCTTT. The chain employs TRBV10-1 and TRBJ1-1; D remains unclear. V was shortened by 5 bases and J by 2 bases, with 12 bases between the two germline ends. Per germline, CDR1 WNHNN and CDR2 SYGVQD (reference sequence). The CDR3 spans 14 residues.